A selection of T cell receptor beta chains follows, all from one sample in a study of T cell repertoires in cytomegalovirus infection. These receptors have no identified antigens. TCRdb used MiXCR to reprocess the reads, holding one entry per CDR3 protein. The sample lists approximately 730,000 distinct CDR3 sequences, 33% occurring once. The material sequenced was cultured PBMCs, taken from culture after CMV antigen stimulation. The receptors stem from a human donor in good health (CMV status not recorded). Some clones in this sample may be carry-over from other donors' samples. Each CDR3 is given with its conserved first and last residue. The order of the fields is J gene, D gene, V gene, clone size, CDR3 DNA, CDR3 protein. D genes are given only for firm matches. The listing skips clone size in some rows; elsewhere it reads once, few, many or a size class.

J: TRBJ1-3
D: -
V: TRBV7-8
size: many
DNA: TGTGCCAGCAGCTTAGCGGCATTGCAAGTCTCTGGAAACACCATATATTTT
CDR3: CASSLAALQVSGNTIYF

J: TRBJ2-2
D: -
V: TRBV4-1
size: -
DNA: TGCGCCAGCAGCCAAGATTGGGTACAGGGCGACACCGGGGAGCTGTTTTTT
CDR3: CASSQDWVQGDTGELFF

J: TRBJ2-1
D: TRBD2
V: TRBV28
size: -
DNA: TGTGCCAGCAGTAACGATTGGGAGGGGTCGGGGAATGAGCAGTTCTTC
CDR3: CASSNDWEGSGNEQFF

J: TRBJ1-2
D: -
V: TRBV7-6
size: -
DNA: TGTGCCAGCAGCCCCACGGACACTAGGAATGGCTACACCTTC
CDR3: CASSPTDTRNGYTF

J: TRBJ2-7
D: -
V: TRBV6-5
size: -
DNA: TGTGCCAGCAGTTACGTAGGAGGACTCACCTACGAGCAGTACTTC
CDR3: CASSYVGGLTYEQYF

J: TRBJ1-1
D: -
V: TRBV4-1
size: -
DNA: TGCGCCAGCAGCCAAGGAAGTATGGGCAACACTGAAGCTTTCTTT
CDR3: CASSQGSMGNTEAFF

J: TRBJ1-1
D: -
V: TRBV7-9
size: -
DNA: TGTGCCAGCAGCTTAACCGCCCTGGGACTGAACACTGAAGCTTTCTTT
CDR3: CASSLTALGLNTEAFF

J: TRBJ1-2
D: TRBD1
V: TRBV7-9
size: -
DNA: TGTGCCAGCAGCTTGGGGACAGCGACGACCTATGGCTACACCTTC
CDR3: CASSLGTATTYGYTF

J: TRBJ2-7
D: -
V: TRBV12-3/TRBV12-4
size: few
DNA: TGTGCCAGCGGGAGAGCGGGCTCCTACGAGCAGTACTTC
CDR3: CASGRAGSYEQYF

J: TRBJ1-2
D: -
V: TRBV5-4
size: -
DNA: TGTGCCAGCAGGCGGGACAACACCATCTATGGCTACACCTTC
CDR3: CASRRDNTIYGYTF

J: TRBJ2-1
D: TRBD2
V: TRBV4-1
size: -
DNA: TGCGCCAGCAGCCAAGAGGGGGTAGCGGGGGAAAACTACAATGAGCAGTTCTTC
CDR3: CASSQEGVAGENYNEQFF

J: TRBJ1-2
D: -
V: TRBV12-3/TRBV12-4
size: few
DNA: TGTGCCAGCAGTACCTGGGAATACTATGGCTACACCTTC
CDR3: CASSTWEYYGYTF

J: TRBJ2-5
D: -
V: TRBV5-4
size: few
DNA: TGTGCCAGCAGCTTGTCTGACCGGGGGACCCAGTACTTC
CDR3: CASSLSDRGTQYF

J: TRBJ2-3
D: TRBD2
V: TRBV7-2
size: many
DNA: TGTGCCAGCAGCCAACTAGCGGGGGAATCAACTGAGTATTTT
CDR3: CASSQLAGESTEYF

J: TRBJ2-7
D: -
V: TRBV11-2
size: -
DNA: TGTGCCAGCAGCTCGCCCGACTCCGACGAGCAGTACTTC
CDR3: CASSSPDSDEQYF

J: TRBJ1-2
D: -
V: TRBV6-6
size: few
DNA: TGTGCCAGCAGTTACGTCGACCCGGCGGTCTATGGCTACACCTTC
CDR3: CASSYVDPAVYGYTF

J: TRBJ2-4
D: TRBD2
V: TRBV5-4
size: once
DNA: TGTGCCAGCAGCTTGCGCGGGGGAACCAAAAACATTCAGTACTTC
CDR3: CASSLRGGTKNIQYF

J: TRBJ2-1
D: TRBD1
V: TRBV19
size: -
DNA: TGTGCCAGTAGTCCCGCGACAGGGGGGGGTGAGCAGTTCTTC
CDR3: CASSPATGGGEQFF

J: TRBJ1-2
D: -
V: TRBV7-2
size: many
DNA: TGTGCCAGCAGCCCAAGGGGGTTGGGGGCCGCTGACTATGGCTACACCTTC
CDR3: CASSPRGLGAADYGYTF

J: TRBJ2-2
D: TRBD2
V: TRBV4-1
size: -
DNA: TGCGCCAGCAGCCTCTCGGGGTGGGGGGGGGGTAGCACCGGGGAGCTGTTTTTT
CDR3: CASSLSGWGGGSTGELFF

J: TRBJ2-5
D: TRBD1
V: TRBV6-5
size: many
DNA: TGTGCCAGCAGTTCACAGACAGGGCAAGAGACCCAGTACTTC
CDR3: CASSSQTGQETQYF

J: TRBJ1-5
D: -
V: TRBV6-5
size: -
DNA: TGTGCCAGCAGTTACTCGACTGGACAGCCCCAGCATTTT
CDR3: CASSYSTGQPQHF

J: TRBJ1-5
D: -
V: TRBV7-8
size: many
DNA: TGTGCCAGCAGCTCGGCAGGGGCCAGATATAGCAATCAGCCCCAGCATTTT
CDR3: CASSSAGARYSNQPQHF

J: TRBJ2-4
D: -
V: TRBV12-3/TRBV12-4
size: -
DNA: TGTGCCAGCAGTTTTGGGACGGTAGCCAAAAACATTCAGTACTTC
CDR3: CASSFGTVAKNIQYF

J: TRBJ2-2
D: -
V: TRBV7-2
size: -
DNA: TGTGCCAGCAGCTTAGCGGCTCGAACCGGGGAGCTGTTTTTT
CDR3: CASSLAARTGELFF

J: TRBJ2-3
D: -
V: TRBV19
size: -
DNA: TGTGCCAGTAGTATAGCAAGGGGAGATACGCAGTATTTT
CDR3: CASSIARGDTQYF